This is a list of T cell receptor beta chains from one sample in a study of T cell changes during pregnancy in multiple sclerosis. Sequencing used immunoSEQ multiplex PCR; TCRdb keeps in-frame clones, though not all of them. The sample records some 85,000 clones, nearly 95% being singletons. The source material was peripheral blood, sampled in the second trimester of pregnancy. The receptors originated from a female donor with multiple sclerosis, enrolled in a pregnancy study. Each CDR3 is given with its conserved first and last residue. Each record gives: clone size, V gene, D gene, J gene, CDR3 length, CDR3 protein, CDR3 DNA. A D gene is named only where the DNA matches it firmly. A row's size may be missing; if present it is once, few, many or a size class.

clone_size: .
v_call: TRBV10-3
d_call: .
j_call: TRBJ1-4
cdr3_length: 15
cdr3_aa: CATSAQAGSNEKLFF
cdr3_nt: TGTGCCACTTCGGCTCAGGCGGGGTCTAATGAAAAACTGTTTTTT

clone_size: .
v_call: TRBV5-8
d_call: TRBD2
j_call: TRBJ2-7
cdr3_length: 17
cdr3_aa: CASSLVSVAGRSYEQYF
cdr3_nt: TGTGCCAGCAGCTTGGTTAGTGTAGCGGGGCGTTCCTACGAGCAGTACTTC

clone_size: .
v_call: TRBV4-1
d_call: TRBD2
j_call: TRBJ2-1
cdr3_length: 15
cdr3_aa: CASSRRLAGRREQFF
cdr3_nt: TGCGCCAGCAGCCGCCGACTAGCGGGGCGGCGTGAGCAGTTCTTC

clone_size: .
v_call: TRBV5-4
d_call: TRBD1
j_call: TRBJ2-2
cdr3_length: 13
cdr3_aa: CASSPGQARELFF
cdr3_nt: TGTGCCAGCAGCCCGGGACAGGCCCGGGAGCTGTTTTTT

clone_size: .
v_call: TRBV15
d_call: TRBD1
j_call: TRBJ1-1
cdr3_length: 16
cdr3_aa: CATSRARQGGNTEAFF
cdr3_nt: TGTGCCACCAGCAGAGCCAGACAGGGTGGAAACACTGAAGCTTTCTTT

clone_size: .
v_call: TRBV4-2
d_call: .
j_call: TRBJ2-5
cdr3_length: 12
cdr3_aa: CASSQVQGTQYF
cdr3_nt: TGTGCCAGCAGCCAAGTACAGGGGACCCAGTACTTC

clone_size: .
v_call: TRBV4-1
d_call: .
j_call: TRBJ1-1
cdr3_length: 14
cdr3_aa: CASSPEIRVTEAFF
cdr3_nt: TGCGCCAGCAGCCCCGAGATCAGGGTCACTGAAGCTTTCTTT

clone_size: .
v_call: TRBV12-5
d_call: .
j_call: TRBJ1-2
cdr3_length: 16
cdr3_aa: CASGLVPLAWGGGYTF
cdr3_nt: TGTGCTAGTGGTTTGGTTCCCCTCGCGTGGGGGGGTGGCTACACCTTC

clone_size: .
v_call: TRBV27
d_call: .
j_call: TRBJ2-7
cdr3_length: 13
cdr3_aa: CASSFSSTYEQYF
cdr3_nt: TGTGCCAGCAGTTTTAGTTCAACCTACGAGCAGTACTTC

clone_size: .
v_call: TRBV5-6
d_call: .
j_call: TRBJ2-1
cdr3_length: 14
cdr3_aa: CASSLRLAYNEQFF
cdr3_nt: TGTGCCAGCAGCCTACGCCTTGCCTACAATGAGCAGTTCTTC

clone_size: .
v_call: TRBV27
d_call: .
j_call: TRBJ1-1
cdr3_length: 13
cdr3_aa: CASPEGDGTEAFF
cdr3_nt: TGTGCCAGCCCGGAGGGAGACGGCACTGAAGCTTTCTTT

clone_size: .
v_call: TRBV2
d_call: TRBD1
j_call: TRBJ2-4
cdr3_length: 15
cdr3_aa: CASRRGQGGENIQYF
cdr3_nt: TGTGCCAGCAGGCGGGGACAGGGCGGGGAAAACATTCAGTACTTC

clone_size: few
v_call: TRBV19
d_call: TRBD1
j_call: TRBJ2-2
cdr3_length: 15
cdr3_aa: CASSNGQGWTGELFF
cdr3_nt: TGTGCCAGTAGTAACGGACAGGGATGGACCGGGGAGCTGTTTTTT

clone_size: .
v_call: TRBV6-1
d_call: .
j_call: TRBJ1-5
cdr3_length: 15
cdr3_aa: CASSEARGRGQPQHF
cdr3_nt: TGTGCCAGCAGTGAAGCGAGGGGGAGGGGTCAGCCCCAGCATTTT

clone_size: .
v_call: TRBV27
d_call: TRBD1
j_call: TRBJ2-7
cdr3_length: 14
cdr3_aa: CASSLLWTGDEQYF
cdr3_nt: TGTGCCAGCAGTTTATTATGGACAGGGGACGAGCAGTACTTC

clone_size: .
v_call: TRBV7-2
d_call: .
j_call: TRBJ1-1
cdr3_length: 13
cdr3_aa: CASSEYRNTEAFF
cdr3_nt: TGTGCCAGCAGCGAGTATAGGAACACTGAAGCTTTCTTT

clone_size: .
v_call: TRBV5-1
d_call: .
j_call: TRBJ1-1
cdr3_length: 14
cdr3_aa: CASSLEAGRSEAFF
cdr3_nt: TGCGCCAGCAGCTTGGAGGCAGGGAGGTCTGAAGCTTTCTTT

clone_size: .
v_call: TRBV19
d_call: TRBD2
j_call: TRBJ2-1
cdr3_length: 18
cdr3_aa: CASSMLRAGRADKDEQFF
cdr3_nt: TGTGCCAGTAGTATGTTACGGGCCGGGAGGGCCGATAAAGATGAGCAGTTCTTC

clone_size: .
v_call: TRBV11-1
d_call: .
j_call: TRBJ2-1
cdr3_length: 13
cdr3_aa: CASSWTEYNEQFF
cdr3_nt: TGTGCCAGCAGCTGGACAGAATACAATGAGCAGTTCTTC

clone_size: .
v_call: TRBV6-1
d_call: .
j_call: TRBJ2-2
cdr3_length: 14
cdr3_aa: CASRGASNTGELFF
cdr3_nt: TGTGCCAGCAGAGGGGCTAGTAACACCGGGGAGCTGTTTTTT

clone_size: once
v_call: TRBV9
d_call: .
j_call: TRBJ1-4
cdr3_length: 15
cdr3_aa: CASSVGPGFSEKLFF
cdr3_nt: TGTGCCAGCAGCGTAGGTCCAGGGTTTAGTGAAAAACTGTTTTTT

clone_size: .
v_call: TRBV4-1
d_call: .
j_call: TRBJ2-5
cdr3_length: 15
cdr3_aa: CASSYRVLGKETQYF
cdr3_nt: TGCGCCAGCAGCTACAGGGTGTTAGGGAAAGAGACCCAGTACTTC

clone_size: .
v_call: TRBV5-1
d_call: .
j_call: TRBJ2-1
cdr3_length: 13
cdr3_aa: CASKGTQYNEQFF
cdr3_nt: TGCGCCAGCAAAGGGACTCAATACAATGAGCAGTTCTTC

clone_size: .
v_call: TRBV27
d_call: TRBD2
j_call: TRBJ2-7
cdr3_length: 14
cdr3_aa: CASSPGTSGYEQYF
cdr3_nt: TGTGCCAGCAGTCCCGGGACTAGCGGTTACGAGCAGTACTTC

clone_size: .
v_call: TRBV6-1
d_call: .
j_call: TRBJ1-1
cdr3_length: 13
cdr3_aa: CASSDRTPAEAFF
cdr3_nt: TGTGCCAGCAGTGACAGGACTCCCGCTGAAGCTTTCTTT

clone_size: .
v_call: TRBV7-9
d_call: TRBD1
j_call: TRBJ2-2
cdr3_length: 16
cdr3_aa: CASSSRGTVLTGELFF
cdr3_nt: TGTGCCAGCAGCTCTAGGGGGACAGTACTAACCGGGGAGCTGTTTTTT

clone_size: .
v_call: TRBV7-8
d_call: .
j_call: TRBJ1-5
cdr3_length: 19
cdr3_aa: CASSLARVGPYEGNQPQHF
cdr3_nt: TGTGCCAGCAGCTTAGCGCGGGTAGGACCCTATGAAGGCAATCAGCCCCAGCATTTT

clone_size: .
v_call: TRBV15
d_call: .
j_call: TRBJ2-7
cdr3_length: 15
cdr3_aa: CATSTVTGISYEQYF
cdr3_nt: TGTGCCACCAGCACTGTAACAGGGATCTCCTACGAGCAGTACTTC

clone_size: .
v_call: TRBV7-9
d_call: TRBD1
j_call: TRBJ2-7
cdr3_length: 17
cdr3_aa: CASSRRDRGDQSYEQYF
cdr3_nt: TGTGCCAGCAGCCGCCGGGACAGGGGGGATCAGAGTTACGAGCAGTACTTC

clone_size: .
v_call: TRBV11-2
d_call: TRBD1
j_call: TRBJ1-2
cdr3_length: 15
cdr3_aa: CASTGTGVVSYGYTF
cdr3_nt: TGTGCCAGCACCGGGACAGGGGTTGTTAGCTATGGCTACACCTTC

clone_size: .
v_call: TRBV4-1
d_call: TRBD2
j_call: TRBJ2-1
cdr3_length: 14
cdr3_aa: CASSQDPSGNEQFF
cdr3_nt: TGCGCCAGCAGCCAAGATCCTAGCGGCAATGAGCAGTTCTTC

clone_size: .
v_call: TRBV7-6
d_call: TRBD2
j_call: TRBJ2-7
cdr3_length: 15
cdr3_aa: CASSSLAGGSYEQYF
cdr3_nt: TGTGCCAGCAGCTCTCTAGCGGGAGGGTCCTACGAGCAGTACTTC

clone_size: .
v_call: TRBV6-4
d_call: .
j_call: TRBJ2-6
cdr3_length: 14
cdr3_aa: CASSDSSEANVLTF
cdr3_nt: TGTGCCAGCAGTGACTCTTCAGAGGCCAACGTCCTGACTTTC

clone_size: .
v_call: TRBV6-5
d_call: TRBD1
j_call: TRBJ2-7
cdr3_length: 15
cdr3_aa: CASSYGQGAIDEQYF
cdr3_nt: TGTGCCAGCAGTTACGGACAGGGGGCGATCGACGAGCAGTACTTC

clone_size: .
v_call: TRBV27
d_call: .
j_call: TRBJ1-5
cdr3_length: 14
cdr3_aa: CASSLGGAGQPQHF
cdr3_nt: TGTGCCAGCAGTTTAGGAGGGGCAGGACAGCCCCAGCATTTT

clone_size: once
v_call: TRBV30
d_call: TRBD1
j_call: TRBJ1-3
cdr3_length: 11
cdr3_aa: CAWSVGTGRYF
cdr3_nt: TGTGCCTGGAGCGTCGGGACAGGGCGCTATTTT

clone_size: .
v_call: TRBV5-6
d_call: .
j_call: TRBJ2-6
cdr3_length: 17
cdr3_aa: CASSSGGSLSGANVLTF
cdr3_nt: TGTGCCAGCAGCTCCGGGGGATCCCTTTCTGGGGCCAACGTCCTGACTTTC

clone_size: few
v_call: TRBV2
d_call: TRBD1
j_call: TRBJ2-2
cdr3_length: 15
cdr3_aa: CASSEVRGHTGELFF
cdr3_nt: TGTGCCAGCAGTGAGGTCAGGGGGCATACCGGGGAGCTGTTTTTT

clone_size: .
v_call: TRBV5-8
d_call: TRBD1
j_call: TRBJ2-2
cdr3_length: 16
cdr3_aa: CASSWGYRGTSGELFF
cdr3_nt: TGTGCCAGCAGCTGGGGCTACAGGGGGACGAGCGGGGAGCTGTTTTTT

clone_size: .
v_call: TRBV5-6
d_call: TRBD2
j_call: TRBJ2-4
cdr3_length: 16
cdr3_aa: CASSLVLAGDMDIQYF
cdr3_nt: TGTGCCAGCAGCTTGGTTCTAGCGGGAGATATGGACATTCAGTACTTC

clone_size: once
v_call: TRBV29-1
d_call: TRBD2
j_call: TRBJ2-1
cdr3_length: 14
cdr3_aa: CSVTPSGVYNEQFF
cdr3_nt: TGCAGCGTGACCCCTAGCGGGGTTTACAATGAGCAGTTCTTC

clone_size: .
v_call: TRBV15
d_call: .
j_call: TRBJ2-1
cdr3_length: 12
cdr3_aa: CATTGSGNEQFF
cdr3_nt: TGTGCCACCACAGGTTCGGGGAATGAGCAGTTCTTC

clone_size: .
v_call: TRBV28
d_call: .
j_call: TRBJ2-7
cdr3_length: 14
cdr3_aa: CASTVGRVAYEQYF
cdr3_nt: TGTGCCAGCACCGTCGGGCGGGTAGCCTACGAGCAGTACTTC

clone_size: once
v_call: TRBV19
d_call: .
j_call: TRBJ2-3
cdr3_length: 15
cdr3_aa: CASSPQGKVGDTQYF
cdr3_nt: TGTGCCAGTAGCCCCCAGGGAAAAGTAGGAGATACGCAGTATTTT

clone_size: .
v_call: TRBV7-9
d_call: .
j_call: TRBJ1-1
cdr3_length: 16
cdr3_aa: CASSQAQAMRNTEAFF
cdr3_nt: TGTGCCAGCAGCCAGGCACAGGCCATGAGGAACACTGAAGCTTTCTTT

clone_size: .
v_call: TRBV5-1
d_call: TRBD1
j_call: TRBJ2-7
cdr3_length: 15
cdr3_aa: CASSLEGRGSDEQYF
cdr3_nt: TGCGCCAGCAGCTTGGAGGGCAGGGGGTCCGACGAGCAGTACTTC

clone_size: .
v_call: TRBV5-1
d_call: TRBD1
j_call: TRBJ2-7
cdr3_length: 17
cdr3_aa: CASSLKTQGAKVGEQYF
cdr3_nt: TGCGCCAGCAGCTTGAAGACACAGGGGGCTAAGGTCGGGGAGCAGTACTTC

clone_size: few
v_call: TRBV9
d_call: TRBD2
j_call: TRBJ2-1
cdr3_length: 15
cdr3_aa: CASSVGRGGFNEQFF
cdr3_nt: TGTGCCAGCAGCGTAGGCCGGGGAGGGTTCAATGAGCAGTTCTTC

clone_size: .
v_call: TRBV7-6
d_call: TRBD1
j_call: TRBJ2-3
cdr3_length: 16
cdr3_aa: CASSSQYRGRGDTQYF
cdr3_nt: TGTGCCAGCAGCTCCCAGTACAGGGGGCGCGGAGATACGCAGTATTTT

clone_size: .
v_call: TRBV5-6
d_call: TRBD1
j_call: TRBJ1-4
cdr3_length: 14
cdr3_aa: CASSGGQNNEKLFF
cdr3_nt: TGTGCCAGCAGCGGGGGACAGAATAATGAAAAACTGTTTTTT

clone_size: .
v_call: TRBV14
d_call: .
j_call: TRBJ1-1
cdr3_length: 12
cdr3_aa: CASSPTSSEAFF
cdr3_nt: TGTGCCAGCAGCCCAACATCGTCTGAAGCTTTCTTT

clone_size: .
v_call: TRBV27
d_call: .
j_call: TRBJ2-2
cdr3_length: 11
cdr3_aa: CASRGLGELFF
cdr3_nt: TGTGCCAGCAGGGGGCTTGGGGAGCTGTTTTTT